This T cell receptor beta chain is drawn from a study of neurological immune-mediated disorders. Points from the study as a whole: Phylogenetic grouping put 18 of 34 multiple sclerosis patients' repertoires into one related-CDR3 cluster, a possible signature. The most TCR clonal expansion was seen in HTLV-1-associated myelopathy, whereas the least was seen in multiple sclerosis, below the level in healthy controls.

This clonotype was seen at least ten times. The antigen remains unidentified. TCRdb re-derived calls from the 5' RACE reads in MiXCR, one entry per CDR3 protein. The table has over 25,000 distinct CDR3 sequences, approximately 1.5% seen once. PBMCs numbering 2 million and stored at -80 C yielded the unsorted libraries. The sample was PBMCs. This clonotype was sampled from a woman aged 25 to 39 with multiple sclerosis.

In nucleotides, the CDR3 is TGTGCCAGCAGCCGTCAAGGGGGCGGATGGCCCCTCCACTTT. Its translation: CASSRQGGGWPLHF. The chain is built from TRBV7-2 and TRBJ1-6; 7 bases match TRBD1. The CDR3 is made up of 14 amino acids. Germline CDR1 SGHTA, CDR2 FQGNSA. V lost 5 bases to trimming and J lost 13 bases; unmatched junction nucleotides: 11.